The sequence of this T cell receptor (beta chain) was determined in a study of T cells of healthy individuals. The CDR3 contains 15 residues. Trimming left V 0 bases short and J 4 bases short, with 12 bases between. Germline CDR1 MNHNS, CDR2 SASEGT. TCRdb itself ran the 5' RACE reads through MiXCR, one entry per CDR3 protein. The sample records tens of thousands of distinct CDR3 sequences, 15% to 20% being singletons. The clonotype comes from a human donor in good health. This chain joins TRBV6-1 and TRBJ1-2; D remains ambiguous. The CDR3 reads CASSEALRTPYGYTF. CDR3 DNA: TGTGCCAGCAGTGAAGCCCTGAGGACCCCCTATGGCTACACCTTC.